Listed here are 21 T cell receptor beta chains from one sample, sequenced in a study of cytomegalovirus exposure and HLA in healthy donors. The study ran its PCR with 60 Vbeta and 13 Jbeta primers. Profiling relied on immunoSEQ multiplex PCR, and the TCRdb table lists in-frame clones only, not all of them. The sample shows about 160,000 clones, 79% of them seen only once. Material: PBMCs. These receptors came from a man aged 50 to 59 in good health and CMV-seropositive.

This clone was seen only once. The chain uses TRBV6-5 and TRBJ2-2; D gene unclear. CDR1 and CDR2 from the germline V gene are MNHEY and SVGAGI. Trimming took off 4 bases at V and 6 bases at J, with 9 bases between the two ends. The CDR3 runs 13 residues. The CDR3 spells CASSSLVPGELFF. The CDR3 DNA sequence: TGTGCCAGCAGTTCCCTTGTCCCCGGGGAGCTGTTTTTT.

The chain recombines TRBV6-1 with TRBJ2-1; D is unclear. Germline V lookup: CDR1 MNHNS, CDR2 SASEGT. V lost 6 bases to trimming and J lost 10 bases, with 16 bases between them. The CDR3 is 13 amino acids. The CDR3 protein is CASSSAESREQFF. In DNA form, the CDR3 reads TGTGCCAGCAGCTCCGCGGAATCTCGGGAGCAGTTCTTC.

The CDR3 is CASSLEGLAGGETQYF. Here the CDR3 DNA reads TGTGCCAGCAGCTTAGAAGGACTAGCGGGAGGAGAGACCCAGTACTTC. This chain joins TRBV7-9 and TRBJ2-5, with 14 bases identical to TRBD2. V lost 1 base to trimming and J lost 4 bases; unmatched junction nucleotides: 2. Germline V gives CDR1 SEHNR, CDR2 FQNEAQ (reference sequence). The CDR3 runs 16 residues.

The gene calls are TRBV5-1 and TRBJ1-3, with TRBD1 as a possible D gene (5 bases). Trimming removed 6 bases at V and 1 base at J, with 8 bases between. The CDR3 contains 13 residues. Germline V gene sequence: CDR1 SGHRS, CDR2 YFSETQ. The CDR3 DNA follows: TGCGCCAGCATGGCAGGGTCTGGAAACACCATATATTTT. Translated, it gives CASMAGSGNTIYF. The whole variable domain, filled in from reference TRBV5-1 and TRBJ1-3, reads KAGVTQTPRYLIKTRGQQVTLSCSPISGHRSVSWYQQTPGQGLQFLFEYFSETQRNKGNFPGRFSGRQFSNSRSEMNVSTLELGDSALYLCASMAGSGNTIYFGEGSWLTVV.

This sequence joins TRBV28 and TRBJ1-2; D gene unclear. Looked up from germline, CDR1 is MDHEN and CDR2 is SYDVKM. There are 15 residues in the CDR3. The germline V and J ends were trimmed by 3 bases and 0 bases, with 11 bases remaining between them. The DNA of the CDR3 is TGTGCCAGCAGTTTCTCGGCGGGCTCTAACTATGGCTACACCTTC. Its protein product is CASSFSAGSNYGYTF.

The chain uses TRBV5-6 and TRBJ1-2; no clear D gene. The V end was cut by 1 base, the J end by 4 bases, with 11 bases between. This CDR3 has 14 residues. Germline CDR1 and CDR2: SGHDT and YYEEEE. The CDR3 region has the DNA TGTGCCAGCAGCTTGTCCCAGGCCCCCTATGGCTACACCTTC. Amino acid sequence: CASSLSQAPYGYTF. The variable domain in full, with the rest retrieved from reference TRBV5-6 and TRBJ1-2, is DAGVTQSPTHLIKTRGQQVTLRCSPKSGHDTVSWYQQALGQGPQFIFQYYEEEERQRGNFPDRFSGHQFPNYSSELNVNALLLGDSALYLCASSLSQAPYGYTFGSGTRLTVV.

This clone was counted only a few times. This sequence joins TRBV10-2 and TRBJ2-1, with 7 bases identical to TRBD2. The J segment lost 5 bases and the V segment lost 6 bases, leaving 10 bases of the junction unmatched. The CDR3 is 15 residues long. CDR1 and CDR2 from the germline V gene are WSHSY and SAAADI. Here the CDR3 reads CASSPPGGGDNEQFF. The CDR3 bases are TGCGCCAGCAGCCCCCCGGGGGGAGGCGACAATGAGCAGTTCTTC.

The gene calls are TRBV30 and TRBJ1-3, with D possibly TRBD1 on 5 matching bases. The V and J ends lost 2 bases and 0 bases respectively, with 23 bases between them. Germline V CDR1 and CDR2: GTSNPN, SVGIG (reference sequence). This CDR3 region has 19 residues. The CDR3: CAWSQGVGAPLYSGNTIYF. In DNA, the CDR3 is TGTGCCTGGAGTCAAGGGGTAGGGGCCCCACTATACTCTGGAAACACCATATATTTT.

The chain recombines TRBV5-4 with TRBJ2-5, with 8 bases identical to TRBD2. There are 17 residues in the CDR3. Germline loops: CDR1 SGHNT, CDR2 YYREEE (reference sequence). The trim removed 4 bases at V and 1 base at J, leaving 12 bases unmatched. CDR3 sequence: CASSRPSVAGIQETQYF. The CDR3 nucleotides read TGTGCCAGCAGCCGCCCTTCGGTAGCGGGGATCCAAGAGACCCAGTACTTC.

The chain recombines TRBV10-2 with TRBJ2-7; 8 nucleotides agree with TRBD2. The CDR3 is 14 amino acids. Per the germline V gene, CDR1 is WSHSY and CDR2 is SAAADI. Germline trimming cut 6 bases from V and 7 bases from J; bases unmatched to any gene: 11. The CDR3 DNA is TGCGCCAGCAGAGACACCGGGACTAGTGGGGAGCAGTACTTC. It yields the protein CASRDTGTSGEQYF.

The V gene is TRBV11-2, the J gene TRBJ1-1, with a tentative D call TRBD1 (6 bases). Germline-derived CDR1 and CDR2 are SGHAT and FQNNGV. V was shortened by 3 bases and J by 4 bases, with 15 bases between the two germline ends. This CDR3 has 15 amino acids. The CDR3 is CASSFRRGGRTEAFF. In DNA form, the CDR3 reads TGTGCCAGCAGCTTTAGACGAGGGGGTCGCACTGAAGCTTTCTTT.

This clone was counted only a few times. The rearrangement uses TRBV7-2 and TRBJ1-3; possible D gene TRBD1, 6 bases. This CDR3 region has 14 residues. The V gene lost 5 bases and the J gene lost 2 bases, with 10 bases spanning the gap. Germline lookup yields CDR1 SGHTA and CDR2 FQGNSA. CDR3 residues: CASSARDTGNTIYF. The CDR3 DNA reads as TGTGCCAGCAGCGCCCGGGACACTGGAAACACCATATATTTT.

The chain is built from TRBV18 and TRBJ2-3; 10 bases line up with TRBD2. After removal of 6 bases from V and 2 bases from J, the junction contained 11 bases not matched to a gene. The CDR3 spans 17 residues. From germline, CDR1 is KGHSH and CDR2 LQKENI. This CDR3 reads CASSLLASGSSTDTQYF. Here the CDR3 DNA reads TGTGCCAGCTCCCTTTTAGCTAGCGGGAGTTCCACAGATACGCAGTATTTT. The full variable domain, rest sourced from reference TRBV18 and TRBJ2-3, is NAGVMQNPRHLVRRRGQEARLRCSPMKGHSHVYWYRQLPEEGLKFMVYLQKENIIDESGMPKERFSAEFPKEGPSILRIQQVVRGDSAAYFCASSLLASGSSTDTQYFGPGTRLTVL.

The chain is built from TRBV5-1 and TRBJ2-7; 8 nucleotides line up with TRBD2. Germline V gene lookup returns CDR1 SGHRS and CDR2 YFSETQ. After removal of 4 bases from V and 2 bases from J, the junction contained 2 bases not matched to a gene. The CDR3 is made up of 13 amino acids. CDR3 nucleotide sequence: TGCGCCAGCAGCCCGGGACTAGCCTACGAGCAGTACTTC. This translates into CASSPGLAYEQYF. The whole variable domain, remainder taken from reference TRBV5-1 and TRBJ2-7, is KAGVTQTPRYLIKTRGQQVTLSCSPISGHRSVSWYQQTPGQGLQFLFEYFSETQRNKGNFPGRFSGRQFSNSRSEMNVSTLELGDSALYLCASSPGLAYEQYFGPGTRLTVT.

This clone was counted a few times. V usage is TRBV5-1 and J usage is TRBJ2-7, with 9 bases lining up with TRBD2. The CDR3 totals 15 residues. The germline V gene has CDR1 SGHRS and CDR2 YFSETQ. Trimming took 8 bases from V and 4 from J; bases not matched to a gene: 13. Here the CDR3 DNA reads TGCGCCAGTTCAAAAGGGAATAGCGGGAGTTACGAGCAGTACTTC. Its protein is CASSKGNSGSYEQYF.

The chain combines TRBV6-6 with TRBJ2-1; TRBD2 agrees at 9 bases. The CDR3 has 14 amino acids. V trimming: 8 bases; J trimming: 8 bases; junction bases outside the gene matches: 10. Germline CDR1 reads MNHNY; CDR2 reads SVGAGI (reference sequence). The CDR3 is CASQGSGRTDEQFF. The CDR3 DNA sequence: TGTGCCAGCCAGGGAAGCGGGAGGACCGATGAGCAGTTCTTC.

In DNA form, the CDR3 reads TGTGCCAGCAGTTTACTGGAGGGGGCCGAGCAGTACTTC. It is translated as CASSLLEGAEQYF. This chain links TRBV27 with TRBJ2-7; possibly TRBD1 for D (7 bases). This CDR3 comprises 13 residues. Deletions cut 2 bases from V and 6 bases from J, with 11 bases between. Germline CDR1 reads MNHEY; CDR2 reads SMNVEV (reference sequence).

This rearrangement joins TRBV5-3 to TRBJ2-1; D gene ambiguous. TRBV5-3 is marked as an open reading frame, function uncertain. This CDR3 is built from 18 residues. V lost 0 bases to trimming and J lost 0 bases, with 16 bases between them. The CDR3 DNA sequence: TGTGCCAGAAGCTTGGGGCTTGGGCAGGCTGGCTCCTACAATGAGCAGTTCTTC. The encoded protein is CARSLGLGQAGSYNEQFF.

V and J are TRBV5-1 and TRBJ2-2; no definite D call. The CDR3 is made up of 14 amino acids. Germline CDR1 reads SGHRS; CDR2 reads YFSETQ. Trimming cost V 0 bases and J 5 bases, with 8 bases left between them. The CDR3 region is CASSLGQVTGELFF. Here the CDR3 DNA reads TGCGCCAGCAGCTTGGGGCAGGTGACCGGGGAGCTGTTTTTT.

V and J are TRBV6-1 and TRBJ2-3, with 7 bases aligning to TRBD2. The CDR3 spans 13 residues. The junction had 2 bases not matched to a gene; V was cut back by 8 bases and J by 0 bases. The germline CDR1 and CDR2 sequences are MNHNS and SASEGT. CDR3 residues: CASASGSTDTQYF. Written as DNA, the CDR3 is TGTGCCAGCGCTAGCGGAAGCACAGATACGCAGTATTTT.

The chain couples TRBV10-3 to TRBJ2-1; TRBD2 is a possible D gene (5 bases). The V end was cut by 4 bases, the J end by 3 bases, with 7 bases between. CDR3 length equals 13 residues. Germline loops: CDR1 ENHRY, CDR2 SYGVKD. Here the CDR3 DNA reads TGTGCCATCAGTGCGGGAATCTACAATGAGCAGTTCTTC. This sequence encodes CAISAGIYNEQFF.